This T cell receptor (beta chain) is from a study of T-cell memory formation after mild COVID-19. Study as a whole: Clustering of TCRs was largely donor specific. Study-level points and caveats: There was a balanced CD4/CD8 profile in clones contracting day 15 to 85, and later expanders leaned CD4+.

TCRdb reprocessed the 5' RACE reads via MiXCR and lists one record per CDR3 protein. The sample comprises around 250,000 distinct CDR3 sequences, roughly 9.4% of which are singletons, and around a fifth rests with the top ten. This clonotype was found a few times. Antigen: not known. V was trimmed by 1 base and J by 9 bases, leaving 9 bases between them. Germline CDR1 LGHNA, CDR2 YSLEER. The CDR3 runs 12 residues. The chain combines TRBV4-3 with TRBJ2-5, with TRBD1 as a possible D gene (6 bases). The sequenced sample consisted of PBMCs or a T cell subset sorted from them (not recorded which). This clonotype was obtained from a young man who had mild COVID-19 (a few samples of this study predate the infection). Cell type and time point are not known. CDR3 nucleotides: TGCGCCAGCAGCCAAGGGAAGGGGGCCCAGTACTTC. Protein sequence: CASSQGKGAQYF.